The rows below give T cell receptor beta chains drawn from one sample of a study of blood T cell repertoires in COVID-19. Repertoires were generated with immunoSEQ multiplex PCR, while TCRdb's copy carries only in-frame clones and drops some. The sample lists 100,000 to 120,000 clones, almost 80% occurring once. The sequencing input was peripheral blood. The receptor set was obtained from a woman aged 80 or older with active or convalescent COVID-19. Both conserved end residues are part of each CDR3. Fields, in order: V gene, clone size, J gene, D gene, CDR3 DNA, CDR3 protein. A D gene is named only where the DNA matches it firmly. Expanded clones get a size class; other rows say once, few or many, or leave the size out.

>TRBV4-1|.|TRBJ1-2|.
TGCGCCAGCAGCCAAGCGGGGTACGGCTACACCTTC
CASSQAGYGYTF
>TRBV3-1/TRBV3-2|.|TRBJ1-5|.
TGTGCCAGCAGCCAAGACCCAGGCGACCAGCCCCAGCATTTT
CASSQDPGDQPQHF
>TRBV3-1/TRBV3-2|.|TRBJ1-2|.
TGTGCCAGCAGCCGTTTGGGGGGGGCCGACTATGGCTACACCTTC
CASSRLGGADYGYTF
>TRBV27|.|TRBJ2-3|.
TGTGCCAGCAGTTCCCCCTTGTCAGATACGCAGTATTTT
CASSSPLSDTQYF
>TRBV4-1|.|TRBJ1-5|.
TGCGCCAGCAGCCAAGTACCGGGTATAGCCCAGCATTTT
CASSQVPGIAQHF
>TRBV5-1|once|TRBJ1-4|TRBD1
TGCGCCAGCAGCCTGGGACAGGGCGCAACTAATGAAAAACTGTTTTTT
CASSLGQGATNEKLFF
>TRBV5-4|.|TRBJ2-5|TRBD2
TGTGCCAGCAGCTCCCCGTCTAGCGGGAGAATGGAGACCCAGTACTTC
CASSSPSSGRMETQYF
>TRBV7-2|.|TRBJ2-7|.
TGTGCCAGCAGCTTCGGACTGGTAGCCGAGCAGTACTTC
CASSFGLVAEQYF
>TRBV6-2/TRBV6-3|.|TRBJ2-3|.
TGTGCCAGCAGTTACGTGTTGGGCGCAGATACGCAGTATTTT
CASSYVLGADTQYF
>TRBV5-1|.|TRBJ2-1|.
TGCGCCAGCAGCTTCCTAGAGCAGAGCGTCTACAATGAGCAGTTCTTC
CASSFLEQSVYNEQFF
>TRBV24-1|.|TRBJ2-1|TRBD2
TGTGCCACCAGTGATCCCAGACTAGCTAATGAGCAGTTCTTC
CATSDPRLANEQFF
>TRBV19|.|TRBJ2-7|.
TGTGCCAGTAGAAGCACCAGGTACGAGCAGTACTTC
CASRSTRYEQYF
>TRBV7-2|.|TRBJ2-2|TRBD1
TGTGCCAGCAGCTTATCCCAGGGGGCGGAGACCGGGGAGCTGTTTTTT
CASSLSQGAETGELFF
>TRBV3-1/TRBV3-2|.|TRBJ1-2|.
TGTGCCAGCAGCCTGAATGAGGGTTCGTCGGGCTACACCTTC
CASSLNEGSSGYTF
>TRBV28|.|TRBJ1-2|.
TGTGCCAGCAGTGAAGGGGGTGGTAATCGCTATGGCTACACCTTC
CASSEGGGNRYGYTF
>TRBV6-5|.|TRBJ2-1|TRBD2
TGTGCCAGCAGTTACGGCGGGAGCTCCTACAATGAGCAGTTCTTC
CASSYGGSSYNEQFF
>TRBV2|.|TRBJ1-6|.
TGTGCCAGCAGTGCTGCTGCTGGCTCACCCCTCCACTTT
CASSAAAGSPLHF
>TRBV9|once|TRBJ2-1|.
TGTGCCAGCAGCGTAGTGTCGGGAACCTTAGGTGAGCAGTTCTTC
CASSVVSGTLGEQFF
>TRBV28|.|TRBJ2-5|.
TGTGCCAGCAGCCTGCGAATCTTGGACTCCACTCAAGAGACCCAGTACTTC
CASSLRILDSTQETQYF
>TRBV5-1|.|TRBJ2-2|.
TGCGCCAGCAGCCCAGGGACACCGAACACCGGGGAGCTGTTTTTT
CASSPGTPNTGELFF
>TRBV27|few|TRBJ1-1|.
TGTGCCAGCAGCCTCCGGAGGGGCAATTCGTTTGGAGCTTTCTTT
CASSLRRGNSFGAFF
>TRBV5-4|few|TRBJ2-5|.
TGTGCCAGCAGCTTGGCAAGCACAGAGACCCAGTACTTC
CASSLASTETQYF
>TRBV24-1|once|TRBJ2-1|.
TGTGCCACCAGTGATTTGCTGCGTCGCGGGAACTACAATGAGCAGTTCTTC
CATSDLLRRGNYNEQFF
>TRBV19|.|TRBJ2-1|TRBD1
TGTGCCAGTAGTATTTTGGGGGCGACAGGGGCAGGCAATGAGCAGTTCTTC
CASSILGATGAGNEQFF
>TRBV27|.|TRBJ1-2|TRBD1
TGTGCCAGCAGTACTAGGACAGGGTTGGCTGGCTACACCTTC
CASSTRTGLAGYTF
>TRBV4-1|.|TRBJ2-7|TRBD1
TGCGCCAGCAGCCCCCGGGGTGGGACAGGGGGGTACGAGCAGTACTTC
CASSPRGGTGGYEQYF
>TRBV5-4|.|TRBJ2-1|.
TGTGCCAGCAGCCCGAGGAGCTCCTACAATGAGCAGTTCTTC
CASSPRSSYNEQFF
>TRBV27|.|TRBJ2-5|.
TGTGCCAGCAGGGGGAGGGGGGTAGAGACCCAGTACTTC
CASRGRGVETQYF
>TRBV27|.|TRBJ2-1|.
TGTGCCAGCACCCAGGGCAATGAGCAGTTCTTC
CASTQGNEQFF
>TRBV29-1|.|TRBJ1-1|.
TGCAGCGTTGGCTTACAGAACACTGAAGCTTTCTTT
CSVGLQNTEAFF
>TRBV19|.|TRBJ2-7|.
TGTGCCAGTAGTATAGGAGGAGGGTCCTACGAGCAGTACTTC
CASSIGGGSYEQYF
>TRBV19|.|TRBJ2-7|.
TGTGCCAGTAGTATAGAGGGCAGGGGTTCGGGCGAGCAGTACTTC
CASSIEGRGSGEQYF
>TRBV28|.|TRBJ1-1|TRBD1
TGTGCCAGCAGTCCACACAGGGGTAACACTGAAGCTTTCTTT
CASSPHRGNTEAFF
>TRBV6-1|.|TRBJ2-7|.
TGTGCCAGCAGTGAAGTGGACAGACTCTACGAGCAGTACTTC
CASSEVDRLYEQYF
>TRBV27|.|TRBJ2-7|TRBD2
TGTGCCAGCAGGCCCGGGACTAGCCCCTACGAGCAGTACTTC
CASRPGTSPYEQYF